The clone carrying this TCR beta chain was detected ten times or more. Molecular barcoding with unique molecular identifiers was used for the TCRbeta library. TCRdb fed the PCR reads into MiXCR, producing one record per CDR3 protein. The sample records about 400,000 distinct CDR3 sequences, about an eighth being singletons. Trimming removed 0 bases from V and 0 bases from J, with 9 bases in between. Germline assignment: CDR1 SGHTA and CDR2 FQGTGA. CDR3 length equals 16 residues. This sample is part of a study of T-cell reconstitution after alpha-beta-depleted transplantation in children. The chain couples TRBV7-3 to TRBJ2-1; maybe TRBD1 (5 bases). The TCR was taken from a human donor who donated a stem cell graft to a child with Fanconi anemia. This specimen consisted of PBMCs, obtained from the stem cell graft. The CDR3 DNA sequence: TGTGCCAGCAGCTTAACAGCAGGGCACTCCTACAATGAGCAGTTCTTC. Its protein is CASSLTAGHSYNEQFF.